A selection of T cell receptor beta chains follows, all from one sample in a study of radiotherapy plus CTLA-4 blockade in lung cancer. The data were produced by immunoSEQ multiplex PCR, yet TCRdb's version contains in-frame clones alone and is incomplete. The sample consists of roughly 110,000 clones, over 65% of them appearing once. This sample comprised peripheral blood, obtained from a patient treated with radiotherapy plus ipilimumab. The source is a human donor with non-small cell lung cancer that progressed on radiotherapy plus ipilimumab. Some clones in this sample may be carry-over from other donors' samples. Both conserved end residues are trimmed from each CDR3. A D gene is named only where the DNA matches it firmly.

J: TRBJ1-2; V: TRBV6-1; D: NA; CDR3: ASSEGGTVYGYT
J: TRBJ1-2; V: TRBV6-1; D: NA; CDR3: ASSEIYLDSSYGYT
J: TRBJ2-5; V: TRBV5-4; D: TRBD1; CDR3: ASSSGQGVKETQY
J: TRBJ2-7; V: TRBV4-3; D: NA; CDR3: ASSLERDRSEQY
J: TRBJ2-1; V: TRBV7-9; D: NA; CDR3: ASSLSEGPGDQF
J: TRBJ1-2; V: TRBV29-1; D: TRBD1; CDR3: SVDEAGGENYGYT
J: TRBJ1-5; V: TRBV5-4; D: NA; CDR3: ASSLDMNNQPQH
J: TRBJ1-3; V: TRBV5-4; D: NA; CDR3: ASSLGQAGNTIY
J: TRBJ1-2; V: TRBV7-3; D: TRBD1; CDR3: ASSFGRPGQYNGYT
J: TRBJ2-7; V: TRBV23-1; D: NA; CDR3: ASRRTPPTPSSYEQY
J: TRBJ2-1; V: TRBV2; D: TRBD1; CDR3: ASSRQGGSYNEQF
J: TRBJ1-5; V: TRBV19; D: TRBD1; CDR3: ASSNPGTGGSQPQH
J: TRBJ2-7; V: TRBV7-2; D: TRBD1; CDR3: ASSPDRVGEQY
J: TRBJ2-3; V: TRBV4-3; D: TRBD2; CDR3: ASSQDLAGGERDTQY
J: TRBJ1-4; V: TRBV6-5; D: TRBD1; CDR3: ASSLTGGLNEKLF
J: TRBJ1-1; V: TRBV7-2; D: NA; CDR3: ASSPVEGMSTEAF
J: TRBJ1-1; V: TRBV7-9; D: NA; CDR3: ASSLPGEGTEAF
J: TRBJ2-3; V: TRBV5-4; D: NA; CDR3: ASSLTDTQY
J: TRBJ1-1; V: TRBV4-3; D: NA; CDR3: ASSQERSMNTEAF
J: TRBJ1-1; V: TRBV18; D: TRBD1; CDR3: ASSRDRVDTEAF